The present TCR beta chain was sequenced within a study of blood T cell repertoires in COVID-19. Study information: There were acute and convalescent COVID-19 samples, and they came from the United States, Italy and Spain. The analysed material was cDNA or gDNA that came from T cells, B-cell-depleted T cells, or PBMCs.

The germline CDR1 and CDR2 sequences are LNHNV and YYDKDF (reference sequence). CDR3 size: 16 residues. V was pared by 0 bases and J by 5 bases, with 16 bases between. This clone has a single count. The method was immunoSEQ multiplex PCR; TCRdb's version includes in-frame clones alone and lacks a portion of them. The top ten clones hold 25% to 30% of a sample with 130,000 or so clones, around 89% of them seen once. The receptor's source is a man aged 70 or older with active or convalescent COVID-19. This rearrangement joins TRBV15 to TRBJ1-2; D not certain. Sequenced material: peripheral blood. The CDR3 spells CATSRERSSTGYGYTF. In DNA, the CDR3 is TGTGCCACCAGCAGAGAACGGTCGTCGACTGGTTATGGCTACACCTTC.